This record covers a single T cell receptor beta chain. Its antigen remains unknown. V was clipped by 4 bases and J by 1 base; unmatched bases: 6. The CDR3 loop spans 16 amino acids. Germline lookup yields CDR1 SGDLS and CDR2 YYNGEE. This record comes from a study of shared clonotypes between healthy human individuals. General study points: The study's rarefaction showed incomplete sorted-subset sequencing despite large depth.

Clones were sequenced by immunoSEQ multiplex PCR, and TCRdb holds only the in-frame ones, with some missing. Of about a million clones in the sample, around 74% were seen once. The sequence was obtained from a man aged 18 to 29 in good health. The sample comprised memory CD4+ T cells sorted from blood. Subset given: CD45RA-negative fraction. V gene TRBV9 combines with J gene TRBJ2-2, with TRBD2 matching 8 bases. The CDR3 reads CASSPRAGGNTGELFF. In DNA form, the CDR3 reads TGTGCCAGCAGCCCACGGGCGGGGGGGAACACCGGGGAGCTGTTTTTT.